The entry below gives a single T cell receptor (beta chain) sequence along with its context. This clonotype has just a few counts. Its antigen specificity is not known. Per-nucleotide qualities are absent, and no much larger clonotype sits a single base away. The entry originates in a study of T-cell memory formation after mild COVID-19 (dated by TCRdb to the early 2020s). With respect to the entire study: TCR sequence clusters from the two donors were largely donor specific. In two donors, T-cell clones that expanded and contracted after mild COVID-19 were followed by sequencing TCRalpha and TCRbeta repertoires longitudinally. The cohort was made up of two young adult volunteers, one female and one male, who were previously healthy.

Sequencer: Illumina NovaSeq 6000. TCRalpha and TCRbeta cDNA libraries were built by 5'RACE with constant-segment primers, adding sample barcodes and unique molecular identifiers. Trizol reagent was used to extract RNA from every sample. Library amplification was performed in two PCR steps, and a second sample barcode and Illumina TruSeq adapters were introduced in the second step. The libraries were sequenced on an Illumina NovaSeq using 2 x 150 bp paired-end reads. The authors' pipeline ran thus. Demultiplexing of reads and collapsing into UMI-guided consensus sequences were performed with migec v1.2.7. With mixcr v2.1.11, UMI consensuses were aligned to TRA and TRB V and J templates and assembled into clonotypes. A clonotype was counted as expanded or contracted only if both edgeR and NoisET called the change significant, with noise models trained on biological replicates. edgeR calls used a false discovery rate-adjusted p below 0.01 and a log2 fold-change threshold of 1. As an exploratory analysis of dynamics, max-normalized trajectories of the 1000 most abundant clonotypes were examined with PCA combined with hierarchical clustering. Each responding clone was given a CD4 or CD8 phenotype based on the CD4+ and CD8+ repertoires, which had been sequenced separately. TCRdb passed the public sequencing reads through fastp at Q25 and MiXCR, retaining productive beta sequences. Merged by CDR3 protein, the rows form single entries marked with the most common genes and DNA. The V and J calls, along with clone size, are taken from TCRdb and not from the paper's own processing. In this sample the table shows 140,000 to 150,000 distinct CDR3 sequences, around 25% of which occur a single time. The leading ten clones occupy about 24% of the sample.

Reading from cysteine to phenylalanine, the CDR3 counts 17 amino acids. The DNA shown is the 51-base CDR3, in frame from base 1. The junction carries 26 bases between V and J, which are trimmed by 7 bases and 7 bases respectively. The germline V gene encodes CDR1 SGHTA and CDR2 FQGNSA. Ficoll-Paque density gradient centrifugation was the method used to isolate PBMCs. What the research found in general, with its limitations: SARS-CoV-2 specificity was not confirmed for the second-wave clones peaking on day 37. From day 15 to 85, contracting clones showed balanced CD4/CD8 phenotypes, whereas a second wave of clones that expanded from day 15 to 37 leaned towards CD4+. Contracting CD4+ clones were found mainly in CM and EM memory subsets, while CD8+ clones were enriched in EMRA. Some responding clones were found in pre-infection memory, which suggests that pre-existing cross-reactive memory T cells took part in the SARS-CoV-2 response. Only two mild cases were covered by the study, and larger cohorts that include severe cases with pre-infection samples were considered necessary.

The receptor was derived from an adult woman who had mild COVID-19 (a few samples of this study predate the infection). The sample titles of this study are shuffled in the database, so cell type and time point are left out; the donor was told from shared clones. The sequence joins TRBV7-2 to TRBJ2-1; the D gene lacks a confident call. Sequencing used PBMCs or a T cell subset sorted from them (not recorded which). The DNA reads as follows: TGTGCCAGCACCCAAGAGGCCCTTAGAGCCCGAGGTAATGAGCAGTTCTTC. It encodes CASTQEALRARGNEQFF. The reference TRBV7-2 and TRBJ2-1 proteins fill in what lies around the CDR3, so the full variable domain reads GAGVSQSPSNKVTEKGKDVELRCDPISGHTALYWYRQSLGQGLEFLIYFQGNSAPDKSGLPSDRFSAERTGGSVSTLTIQRTQQEDSAVYLCASTQEALRARGNEQFFGPGTRLTVL.